Sequencing of this T cell receptor (beta chain) was carried out in a study of vaccination effects on CD4 cells after COVID-19 (dated by TCRdb to between 2022 and 2023). A note on the overall study: Each participant got two doses of an mRNA SARS-CoV-2 vaccine, either BNT162b2 or mRNA-1273. Cultures from other donors in the study were sequenced using the Oncomine TCR Beta short-read assay on an Illumina iSeq 100. The full study included over 8 COVID-19 convalescent patients and a few SARS-CoV-2-naive healthy vaccine recipients. SARS-CoV-2 spike-specific CD4+ TCR repertoires from before and after mRNA vaccination were compared in COVID-19 convalescent patients and in infection-naive vaccine recipients.

Broad study findings and their caveats: In healthy vaccine recipients, vaccine-induced clones were almost all SARS-CoV-2 mono-reactive, with only 1 of 255 being cross-reactive with common cold coronaviruses. At late post-vaccination timepoints, both infection-induced and vaccine-induced clones showed marked clonal contraction, consistent with waning T cell responses. Only a small number of convalescent patients were included, and no early post-infection timepoints were available, which limited the study.

In the ViraFEST assay, PBMC were stimulated with viral peptide pools, and TCR sequencing was then used to find antigen-specific CD4+ T cell clonotypes based on their expansion. After around 11 days of culture, CD4+ T cells were isolated with the EasySep CD4+ T cell isolation kit. Healthy vaccine recipients had no prior SARS-CoV-2 infection, confirmed by negative nucleocapsid antibodies before and after vaccination. Each well held some 1.9 million PBMC cultured in IMDM containing roughly 5% human AB serum, 8 to 10 IU/ml IL-2 and gentamicin, along with about 9.3 ug/ml peptides. On days 3 and 7, half of the culture medium was replaced with fresh IL-2-containing medium. Unless otherwise noted, each peptide stimulation condition was cultured in triplicate wells. Using Ficoll-Paque Plus gradient centrifugation, PBMC were separated from whole blood and then either used fresh or cryopreserved at -140C. Overlapping peptide pools spanned the spike proteins of SARS-CoV-2 and the common cold coronaviruses HCoV-NL63, HCoV-OC43 and HCoV-229E. The QIAamp micro DNA kit was used to extract genomic DNA from the cultured CD4+ T cells.

The library was prepared using the immunoSEQ multiplex PCR assay. DNA from the CD4+ T cells that had been cultured and isolated underwent TCR beta CDR3 sequencing. Per the source publication's procedure: The analysis removed non-productive TCR sequences, trimmed reads to the CDR3 region, and retained only CDR3s that were 7 or more amino acids long. The MANAFEST web app was used to pick out antigen-specific clonotypes by comparing their expansion in peptide wells with that in reference cultures. To be called positive, a clone needed expansion at FDR<0.05 compared with the reference and with all other wells, an odds ratio greater than 5, and a frequency greater than 0.1% in two replicate wells. A clonotype was called cross-reactive if it was significantly expanded both in SARS-CoV-2 spike wells and in at least one common cold coronavirus spike condition. CDR3 similarity was assessed by Levenshtein distance with the stringdist R package, and unrooted trees were built with ape in R 3.6.1. Entries here come from immuneACCESS through TCRdb and include only in-frame sequences with V and J called. Some clones fail to appear in such tables; in the studies checked, an unresolved V gene covers under half of the shortfall, and the cause of the remainder is unknown. Clone size and V and J calls were adopted from that table, with D and trimming inferred from the DNA. This sample gives about 73,000 clones in total; roughly 74% of them show up just once. The biggest ten clones account for around 3.2% of the sample.

This clone was recorded once. No cognate antigen has been identified for it. No base quality values were provided; no much bigger clone lies one nucleotide off. From cysteine to phenylalanine, the CDR3 is 15 amino acids long. CDR3 DNA only is kept here, 45 bases in frame from base 1. V is cut by 3 bases and J by 1 base, and the space between the germline ends is 10 bases. Via the germline V gene (reference sequence), CDR1 is MNHNY and CDR2 SVGAGI. Here the sequenced sample was CD4+ T cells from PBMCs cultured with HCoV-NL63 spike peptides, taken before COVID-19 vaccination. The cell subset or site label on this specimen signifies: HCoV-NL63 spike overlapping peptide pool stimulation. The chain was built from TRBV6-6 and TRBJ1-5; a tentative D match to TRBD1 spans 5 bases. The sequence derives from a human donor who received a COVID-19 vaccine. For the CDR3, the sequence is CASSYLQGSNQPQHF. The sequenced DNA is TGTGCCAGCAGTTATCTTCAGGGAAGCAATCAGCCCCAGCATTTT.